The present T cell receptor beta chain was sequenced within a study of T-cell reconstitution after alpha-beta-depleted transplantation in children. Unique molecular identifiers were used in preparing the TCRbeta library. MiXCR, applied by TCRdb to the PCR reads, yields one record per CDR3 protein. The sample carries roughly 610,000 distinct CDR3 sequences, 10% to 13% recorded once. This CDR3 region has 12 residues. The V and J ends lost 4 bases and 7 bases respectively, with 10 bases between them. V and J are TRBV12-3 or TRBV12-4 and TRBJ1-1; tentatively, D is TRBD1 (5 bases). Sequenced material: PBMCs from the stem cell graft donor, taken from the stem cell graft. The source of this sequence is a human donor who donated a stem cell graft to a child with acute myeloid leukemia. The DNA of the CDR3 is TGTGCCAGCAGTTCCCAGGGTTATGAAGCTTTCTTT. Translated: CASSSQGYEAFF.